The clone carrying this TCR beta chain was seen many times. This sample was taken from a study of shared clonotypes between healthy human individuals. This CDR3 contains 17 residues. The V gene end was trimmed by 2 bases and the J gene end by 6 bases; junction bases not matched to a gene: 8. The germline gives CDR1 LGHNA, CDR2 YSLEER. Produced via immunoSEQ multiplex PCR; TCRdb's table is partial and in-frame only. This table has 950,000 to 1,300,000 clones, more than 60% appearing once. The TCR originated in a man younger than 30 in good health. V and J are TRBV4-3 and TRBJ2-1; TRBD2 matches 12 bases. Sequenced input: memory CD4+ T cells sorted from blood. Stated subset: CD45RA-negative fraction. The CDR3 nucleotides are TGCGCCAGCAGCCAACCCCCAGGGACTAGCGGGCGCAATGAGCAGTTCTTC. Translation: CASSQPPGTSGRNEQFF.